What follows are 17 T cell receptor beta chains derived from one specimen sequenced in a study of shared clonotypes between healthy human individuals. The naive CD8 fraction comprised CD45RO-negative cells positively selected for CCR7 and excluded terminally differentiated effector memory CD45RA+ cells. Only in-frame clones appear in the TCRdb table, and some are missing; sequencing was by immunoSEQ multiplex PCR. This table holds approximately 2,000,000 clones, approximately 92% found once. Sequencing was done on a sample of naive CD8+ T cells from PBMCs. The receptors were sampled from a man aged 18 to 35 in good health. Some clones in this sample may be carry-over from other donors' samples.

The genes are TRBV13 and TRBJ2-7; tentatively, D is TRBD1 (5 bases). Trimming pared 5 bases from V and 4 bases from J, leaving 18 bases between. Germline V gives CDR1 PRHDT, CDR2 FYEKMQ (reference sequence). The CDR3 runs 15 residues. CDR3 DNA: TGTGCCAGCAGCCTGAGCCGGACACTTAATTACGAGCAGTACTTC. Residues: CASSLSRTLNYEQYF.

CDR3: CASRAGQNYGYTF. In DNA form, the CDR3 reads TGTGCCAGCAGGGCGGGACAGAACTATGGCTACACCTTC. This rearrangement joins TRBV7-9 to TRBJ1-2; 7 nucleotides align to TRBD1. The germline CDR1 and CDR2 sequences are SEHNR and FQNEAQ (reference sequence). The CDR3 extends over 13 amino acids. V shed 6 bases and J 2 bases; nucleotides not matched to a gene: 3.

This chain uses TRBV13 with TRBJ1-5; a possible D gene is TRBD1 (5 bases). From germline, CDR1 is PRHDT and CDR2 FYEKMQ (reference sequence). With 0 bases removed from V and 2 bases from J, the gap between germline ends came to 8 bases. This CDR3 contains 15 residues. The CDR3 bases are TGTGCCAGCAGCTTAGGGGGACGGGGCAATCAGCCCCAGCATTTT. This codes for CASSLGGRGNQPQHF.

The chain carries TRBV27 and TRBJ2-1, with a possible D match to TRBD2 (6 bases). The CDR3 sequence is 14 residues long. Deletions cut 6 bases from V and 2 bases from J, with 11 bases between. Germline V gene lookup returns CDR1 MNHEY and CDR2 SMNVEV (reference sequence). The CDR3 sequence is CASRRGTPYNEQFF. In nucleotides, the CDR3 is TGTGCCAGCAGACGGGGGACCCCCTACAATGAGCAGTTCTTC.

The CDR3 coding sequence is TGTGCCAGTCGATCGAAGGTAGCGGGGGGCACAGATACGCAGTATTTT. It encodes CASRSKVAGGTDTQYF. The chain employs TRBV19 and TRBJ2-3, with 9 positions matching TRBD2. The length of the CDR3 is 16 residues. V lost 8 bases and J lost 1; bases outside the gene matches: 10. The germline CDR1 and CDR2 sequences are LNHDA and SQIVND (reference sequence).

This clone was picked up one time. The CDR3 nucleotides are TGTGCCAGCAGCTTGATGGGGACTAGCGGATACCAAGAGACCCAGTACTTC. It codes for CASSLMGTSGYQETQYF. The rearrangement links TRBV7-9 to TRBJ2-5, with TRBD2 matching over 11 bases. With V trimmed by 3 bases and J by 0 bases, 6 bases remained unmatched. The CDR3 spans 17 residues. Germline V gives CDR1 SEHNR, CDR2 FQNEAQ (reference sequence).

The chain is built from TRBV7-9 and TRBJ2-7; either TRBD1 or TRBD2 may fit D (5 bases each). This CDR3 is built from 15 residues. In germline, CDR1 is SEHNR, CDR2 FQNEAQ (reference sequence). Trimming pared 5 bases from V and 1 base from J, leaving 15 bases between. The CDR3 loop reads CASSPGQAKSYEQYF. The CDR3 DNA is TGTGCCAGCAGCCCGGGGCAGGCGAAGTCCTACGAGCAGTACTTC.

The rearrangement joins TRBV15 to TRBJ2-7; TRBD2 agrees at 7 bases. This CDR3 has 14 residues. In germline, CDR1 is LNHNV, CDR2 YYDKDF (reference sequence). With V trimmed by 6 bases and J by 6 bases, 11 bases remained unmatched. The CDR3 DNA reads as TGTGCCACCAGAGACCCCCGCGGGAGTCTCGAGCAGTACTTC. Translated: CATRDPRGSLEQYF.

In nucleotides, the CDR3 is TGTGCCAGCAGCTTATGTAGACGCGAAGAAAAACTGTTTTTT. Translating it yields CASSLCRREEKLFF. This chain connects TRBV7-9 to TRBJ1-4; no clear D. The CDR3 consists of 14 residues. Germline assignment: CDR1 SEHNR and CDR2 FQNEAQ (reference sequence). V gave up 2 bases and J gave up 8 bases, with 12 bases separating them.

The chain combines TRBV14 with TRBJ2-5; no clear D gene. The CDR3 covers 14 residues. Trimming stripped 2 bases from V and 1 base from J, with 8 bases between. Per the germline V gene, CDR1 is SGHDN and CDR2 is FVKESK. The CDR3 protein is CASSQWTLQETQYF. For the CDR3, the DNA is TGTGCCAGCAGCCAATGGACCCTCCAAGAGACCCAGTACTTC.

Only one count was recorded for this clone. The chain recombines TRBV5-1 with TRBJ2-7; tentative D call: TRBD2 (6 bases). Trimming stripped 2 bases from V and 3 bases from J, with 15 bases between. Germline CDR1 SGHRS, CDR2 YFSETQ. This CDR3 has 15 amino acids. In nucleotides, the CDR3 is TGCGCCAGCAGCTTCAATGGGGACTCAAGCTACGAGCAGTACTTC. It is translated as CASSFNGDSSYEQYF.

CDR3 sequence (DNA): TGTGCCAGTAGTATAGATCTATCAGTCCAAGAGACCCAGTACTTC. This sequence encodes CASSIDLSVQETQYF. The chain links TRBV19 to TRBJ2-5; D is uncertain. Trimming removed 0 bases at V and 1 base at J, with 9 bases between. In germline, CDR1 is LNHDA, CDR2 SQIVND (reference sequence). There are 15 residues in the CDR3.

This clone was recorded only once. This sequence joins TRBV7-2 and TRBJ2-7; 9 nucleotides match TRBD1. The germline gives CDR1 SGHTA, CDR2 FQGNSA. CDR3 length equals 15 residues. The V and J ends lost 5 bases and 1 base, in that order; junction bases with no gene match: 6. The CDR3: CASSIPGTGSYEQYF. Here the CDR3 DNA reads TGTGCCAGCAGCATACCCGGGACAGGGTCCTACGAGCAGTACTTC.

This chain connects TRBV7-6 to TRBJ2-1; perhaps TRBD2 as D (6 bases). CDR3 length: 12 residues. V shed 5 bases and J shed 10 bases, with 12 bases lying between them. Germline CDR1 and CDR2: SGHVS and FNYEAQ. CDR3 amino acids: CASSPGGWEQFF. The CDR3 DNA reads TGTGCCAGCAGCCCCGGGGGATGGGAGCAGTTCTTC.

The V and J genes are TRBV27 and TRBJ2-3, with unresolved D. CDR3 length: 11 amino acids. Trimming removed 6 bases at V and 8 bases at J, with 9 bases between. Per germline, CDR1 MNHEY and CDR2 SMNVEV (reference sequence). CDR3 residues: CASRFHGTQYF. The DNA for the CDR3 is TGTGCCAGCAGGTTTCATGGTACGCAGTATTTT.

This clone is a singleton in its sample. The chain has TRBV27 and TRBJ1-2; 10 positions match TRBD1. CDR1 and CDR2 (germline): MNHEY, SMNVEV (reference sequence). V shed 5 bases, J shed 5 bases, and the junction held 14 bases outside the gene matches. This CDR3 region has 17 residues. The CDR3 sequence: CASSPRGQGVALYGYTF. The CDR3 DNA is TGTGCCAGCAGTCCGCGTGGACAGGGGGTGGCCCTATATGGCTACACCTTC.

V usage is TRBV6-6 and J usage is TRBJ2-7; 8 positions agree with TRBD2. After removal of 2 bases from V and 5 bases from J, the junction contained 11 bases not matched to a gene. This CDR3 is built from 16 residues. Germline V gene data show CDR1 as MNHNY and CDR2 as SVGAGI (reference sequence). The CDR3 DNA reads TGTGCCAGCAGTTACCCCCCGGGGGTTAGCGGGAACGAGCAGTACTTC. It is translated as CASSYPPGVSGNEQYF.